This TCR beta chain is from a study of cytomegalovirus exposure and HLA in healthy donors (dated 2017 in TCRdb). A note on the overall study: According to an earlier analysis of 587 of the donors, about 179 million T cells yielded some 110 million unique TCR beta sequences and 276 Gb of sequence data. Roughly 300 gigabases of sequencing data and 75 million to 85 million unique TCR sequences made up an early release that covered 500 to 650 HLA-typed donors. Of the roughly 410 genotyped donors, 75% to 85% were placed in the genetic ancestry cluster associated with self-reported Caucasian donors. The aim of the study was to test whether cataloging public T cell receptors could identify signatures of past pathogen exposure. The T cell repertoires of 666 subjects were profiled by immunosequencing and related to cytomegalovirus serostatus. Besides the first cohort of 500 to 700 subjects, a separate validation cohort made up of 120 different subjects was used. To predict cytomegalovirus infection status, the study brought together high-throughput TCR immunosequencing, statistical association of individual TCRs with disease status, and machine learning. A later analysis re-examined previously published TCR beta repertoires from hundreds of donors and added high-resolution HLA genotyping to investigate patterns of TCR occurrence. Rather than drawing on any new phenotypic data, the later analysis identified candidate immune exposures from TCR beta sequences and the way those sequences occurred across donors. An earlier analysis of some 500 of the donors applied high-throughput TCR beta sequencing to assess whether each TCR beta V gene segment acted as functional or pseudogenic. Donor age, sex, ethnicity and CMV serostatus were collected together with the repertoire data. Genome-wide SNP genotypes for about 65% of the 666 donors were used in a later genetic analysis, which treated that subset as a discovery cohort. All discovery cohort repertoires had been generated on a single sequencing platform. Both class I and class II loci were covered by HLA typing, at four-digit resolution. Typing coverage differed by locus: A, B, C, DRB1 and DQB1 were typed in about 620-630 donors, DQA1 in about 550, DPA1 in approximately 610, and DPB1 in just under 490. Four to six DR-DQ haplotypes were handled as single units for association and clustering, since linkage in the cohort was strong. On average, 235,054 unique TCR beta nucleotide sequences were sequenced per donor among 350 to 400 genotyped donors of the cohort, with around 19% of those sequences being non-productive.

The cohort consisted of 600 to 750 healthy bone marrow donors. All cohort members were sampled while nominally healthy, although unrecorded immune exposures were likely present. The donor was CMV seropositive and was included in the group of approximately 300 seropositive cohort members. A peripheral blood sample was provided by each donor, and peripheral blood mononuclear cells were used for TCR beta sequencing. Genomic DNA extraction from the blood cell samples was performed with the Qiagen DNeasy Blood Extraction Kit. The library was generated by the immunoSEQ multiplex PCR assay. The multiplex PCR relied on a mix of 60 forward primers for TCR Vbeta segments and 13 reverse primers for TCR Jbeta segments. A multiplex PCR assay on genomic DNA amplified the CDR3 region of rearranged TCR beta genes. Amplified TCR beta libraries were sequenced as 87-base-pair reads on the Illumina HiSeq System. In the source study's methods: A later analysis tallied tens of millions of unique TCR beta chains across the 666 repertoires, and about 10 million of those chains were shared by two or more donors. To remove PCR and sequencing errors, raw reads were error-corrected and collapsed into unique sequences using a nearest-neighbor algorithm that merged closely related sequences. CDR3 sequences were aligned to IMGT reference sequences to assign V, D and J gene segments. For a sequence to be retained, at least a six-nucleotide match to both a V gene segment and a J gene segment was required. Rearrangements were called productive when the CDR3 lacked stop codons and stayed in frame with V and J; all others were non-productive. CDR3 was defined by IMGT convention, running from the second conserved V-encoded cysteine to the conserved J-encoded phenylalanine. The earlier analysis of fewer than 750 of the donors excluded sequences that lacked an unambiguous match to a single V gene segment. An earlier analysis of a few hundred of the donors called V segments functional above 56.7% productive rearrangements and segregating when the between-donor standard deviation exceeded 5%. A statistical classification framework was built to diagnose cytomegalovirus status from the catalog of TCR beta chain sequences. In a later analysis, TCR nucleotide sequences were compared against IMGT/GENE-DB human TR gene sequences so that V and J genes could be assigned. The TCRdist pipeline was used in a later analysis to assign CDR3 sequences and most-parsimonious VDJ recombination scenarios. A later analysis defined each TCR beta chain by its CDR3 amino acid sequence plus V-gene family, and excluded reads lacking a unique V-gene family. As a way to deal with suspected cross-contamination and a sequencing artifact, a later analysis dropped hundreds of nucleotide sequences that were highly shared and had low generation probability. A later analysis calculated a clonal expansion index for each public chain from normalized within-repertoire ranks of inferred template counts. A later analysis computed generation probabilities with a VDJ recombination model fitted to out-of-frame rearrangements, and checked the results against IGoR. Hypergeometric tests were used in a later analysis to score TCR-TCR, TCR-HLA and TCR-CMV co-occurrence, with a repertoire-size bias correction applied to the TCR pairs. A later analysis estimated false discovery rates by permuting HLA or CMV assignments 20 times. In a later analysis, co-occurring TCRs were grouped using DBSCAN, and TCRdist sequence similarity was added for clustering within HLA-allele-positive subsets. Co-occurrence clustering excluded repertoires with fewer than 30,000 or more than 120,000 public chains, plus five with anomalous nucleotide sharing. The immuneACCESS repertoire file appears here via TCRdb, limited to in-frame rearrangements. These files lack a portion of the clones; in checked studies, under half of the deficit traces to unresolved V genes, and the cause of the others is not known. That table furnishes V, J and clone size, whereas the DNA furnished D and trimming. Across this sample there are under 200,000 clones, with 80% to 85% seen only once. In total, the top ten clones hold 7.5% to 9% of the sample.

Overall study results and their limits: The earlier analysis of almost 600 of the donors excluded around 17 rarely observed V segments, including chromosome 9 orphons, because counts were too low. Because HLA typing was unavailable for some donors at each locus, only the typed subset was used in association tests. A further reported finding was that TCR beta sequences accurately predicted the HLA-A and HLA-B alleles for most subjects in the first cohort. Linkage disequilibrium might explain the correlated functional status among segregating V segments, but an unknown experimental factor could not be excluded. CMV serostatus was the only immune exposure information available for the cohort. In a later analysis, HLA-associated TCR beta chains were found to be more clonally expanded and to have lower generation probabilities than equally common non-associated chains. The authors suggested that the approach could potentially be extended to other disease states and immunological phenotypes. In a later analysis, around 17,000 TCR beta sequences were associated with specific HLA alleles at a false discovery rate of 0.05. While some public TCRs were present in many individuals, most TCR sequences turned up only very rarely across donors. An earlier analysis of around 600 of the donors showed that most TCR beta V segments appeared in productive rearrangements either about 87% or about 30% of the time, which broadly matched IMGT annotations. Several of the top co-occurrence clusters appeared to be linked to parvovirus B19, influenza, CMV and Epstein-Barr virus, according to a later analysis. A total of 150 to 200 TCR beta chains were listed by the study as associated with cytomegalovirus. When HLA alleles, especially DR and DQ, strongly co-occurred, attributing TCR associations to individual alleles was difficult. Three of the identified cytomegalovirus-associated TCR beta chains were confirmed in vitro to be specific for cytomegalovirus antigens. A later analysis found that most CMV-associated TCR beta chains appeared HLA-restricted, with HLA associations seemingly driven largely by CMV exposure. Roughly uniform sequencing depth across donors was assumed in presence/absence analyses, although this assumption may not hold. In this cohort, only TCR beta chains were sequenced, and detectable features were limited by the absence of alpha or paired-chain data. The classifier was reported to diagnose cytomegalovirus status with high specificity and sensitivity in both the original and validation cohorts. The sequencing pipeline was judged likely to have produced a cluster of highly shared sequence variants as a technical artifact. In a later analysis, the rate of TCR association differed among HLA loci, with DRB1 alleles having the most associated TCRs and HLA-C alleles having the fewest. Compared with the roughly 700-donor mean, donors in an Asian-associated ancestry cluster had fewer N-insertions in productive TCRs, according to a later genetic analysis. A later genetic analysis associated a missense DCLRE1C variant with V-gene and J-gene trimming of TCR beta chains, and an independent cohort replicated the association.

Remarks on this clone: Its binding antigen is unknown. Base qualities are missing; no much larger clone stands one base away.

The sample consisted of PBMCs. The TCR was taken from a male donor in good health and CMV-seropositive.

The CDR3 loop reads CASSRGTGGYQPQHF. The nucleotides are TGTGCCAGCAGCCGCGGGACAGGGGGGTATCAGCCCCAGCATTTT. The V and J genes are TRBV5-5 and TRBJ1-5; 11 bases in the middle match TRBD1. Via the germline V gene (reference sequence), CDR1 is SGHKS and CDR2 YYEKEE. The junction shows trimming of 4 bases on V and 5 bases on J, and the gene matches do not reach 5 bases of it. The CDR3 numbers 15 residues from cysteine through phenylalanine. The sequence is cut down to CDR3 DNA, 45 bases in frame from base 1.